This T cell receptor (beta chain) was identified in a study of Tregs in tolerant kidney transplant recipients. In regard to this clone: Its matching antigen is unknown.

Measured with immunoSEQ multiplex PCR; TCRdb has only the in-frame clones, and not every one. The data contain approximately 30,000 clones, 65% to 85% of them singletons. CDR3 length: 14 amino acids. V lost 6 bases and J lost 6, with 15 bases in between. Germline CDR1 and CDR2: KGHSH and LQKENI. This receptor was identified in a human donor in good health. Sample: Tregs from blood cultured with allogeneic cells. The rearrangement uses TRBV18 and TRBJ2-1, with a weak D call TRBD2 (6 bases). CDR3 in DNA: TGTGCCAGCTCCCTCACCGGGGGAATCAATGAGCAGTTCTTC. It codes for CASSLTGGINEQFF.